Following are 16 T cell receptor beta chains from one sample sequenced in a study of blood T cell repertoires in COVID-19. Repertoires were generated with immunoSEQ multiplex PCR, while TCRdb's copy carries only in-frame clones and drops some. The sample holds around 210,000 clones, about 82% seen once. The sample consisted of peripheral blood. The receptors here all came from a man aged 60 to 75 with COVID-19, enrolled during active disease.

The chain couples TRBV3-1 (or the pseudogene TRBV3-2) to TRBJ1-2; D might be TRBD1 (5 bases). The ends were cut back, 2 bases at V and 4 bases at J, with 11 bases in the middle. The CDR3 consists of 14 residues. Germline loops: CDR1 LGHDT, CDR2 YNNKEL (reference sequence). The CDR3 loop reads CASSQSGYFYGYTF. CDR3 coding DNA: TGTGCCAGCAGCCAATCAGGGTACTTCTATGGCTACACCTTC.

The chain recombines TRBV24-1 with TRBJ2-7; 7 bases line up with TRBD1. The CDR3 totals 15 residues. Germline V gene sequence: CDR1 KGHDR, CDR2 SFDVKD. Trimming removed 2 bases from V and 4 bases from J; junction bases left unmatched: 7. Here the CDR3 reads CATSDSTGRVYEQYF. Written as DNA, the CDR3 is TGTGCCACCAGTGATTCGACAGGGCGGGTGTACGAGCAGTACTTC.

The chain links TRBV6-5 to TRBJ1-5; TRBD1 agrees at 10 bases. Germline trimming cut 6 bases from V and 2 bases from J; bases unmatched to any gene: 1. This CDR3 contains 14 residues. Germline V gene data show CDR1 as MNHEY and CDR2 as SVGAGI. The CDR3 loop is CASSGTGGNQPQHF. CDR3 sequence (DNA): TGTGCCAGCAGCGGGACAGGGGGCAATCAGCCCCAGCATTTT.

CDR3 bases: TGTGCCAGCGGGGGACTAGCGGGCACCTGGGGGCCCTCCTACAATGAGCAGTTCTTC. It specifies CASGGLAGTWGPSYNEQFF. This chain uses TRBV27 with TRBJ2-1; 12 nucleotides align to TRBD2. The CDR3 consists of 19 residues. Germline V gene lookup returns CDR1 MNHEY and CDR2 SMNVEV (reference sequence). V shed 8 bases and J 0 bases; nucleotides not matched to a gene: 14.

CDR3 sequence (DNA): TGTGCCAGCAGCCCGGGACAGGGGGCGTCGAACTATGGCTACACCTTC. This translates into CASSPGQGASNYGYTF. The chain combines TRBV5-4 with TRBJ1-2; TRBD1 matches 12 bases. This CDR3 contains 16 residues. J gave up 2 bases and V 4 bases, and 6 bases lay outside the gene matches. Germline-derived CDR1 and CDR2 are SGHNT and YYREEE (reference sequence).

The V gene is TRBV30, the J gene TRBJ1-3, with D perhaps matching TRBD1 (5 bases). The germline V gene encodes CDR1 GTSNPN and CDR2 SVGIG (reference sequence). V lost 3 bases to trimming and J lost 0 bases, with 12 bases between them. The CDR3 is 15 amino acids. The CDR3 region has the DNA TGTGCCTGGAGGCCGCGGGGGAGCTCTGGAAACACCATATATTTT. Its translation: CAWRPRGSSGNTIYF.

The chain joins TRBV2 to TRBJ2-1; D perhaps matches TRBD1 (5 bases). Germline V gene sequence: CDR1 SNHLY, CDR2 FYNNEI. V was trimmed by 8 bases and J by 3 bases, leaving 11 bases between them. The CDR3 has 13 residues. The CDR3 protein is CASQAGYYNEQFF. The DNA for the CDR3 is TGTGCCAGCCAGGCAGGGTACTACAATGAGCAGTTCTTC.

The V and J genes are TRBV5-1 and TRBJ1-6; no clear D gene. The germline V gene encodes CDR1 SGHRS and CDR2 YFSETQ. Trimming left V 0 bases short and J 5 bases short, with 9 bases between. The CDR3 spans 15 residues. The CDR3 coding sequence is TGCGCCAGCAGCTTGGCCGATGACAATAATTCACCCCTCCACTTT. It encodes CASSLADDNNSPLHF.

This chain joins TRBV6-5 and TRBJ1-2; D remains unclear. This CDR3 spans 13 amino acids. Per germline, CDR1 MNHEY and CDR2 SVGAGI. Trimming removed 1 base at V and 8 bases at J, with 11 bases between. CDR3 nucleotides: TGTGCCAGCAGTTACTTCCGGGTTAGCGGCTACACCTTC. Its translation: CASSYFRVSGYTF.

The gene calls are TRBV5-8 and TRBJ1-1; possibly TRBD1 for D (5 bases). Per germline, CDR1 SGHTS and CDR2 YDEGEE. The CDR3 spans 12 residues. V was trimmed by 4 bases and J by 12 bases, leaving 16 bases between them. The CDR3 region is CASSLGGGMTFF. The CDR3 bases are TGTGCCAGCAGCCTGGGGGGAGGGATGACTTTCTTT.

The J gene is TRBJ1-2, the V gene TRBV3-1 (or the pseudogene TRBV3-2); D ambiguous. The V and J ends lost 2 bases and 7 bases respectively, with 8 bases between them. Germline-derived CDR1 and CDR2 are LGHDT and YNNKEL (reference sequence). The CDR3 totals 12 residues. DNA for the CDR3: TGTGCCAGCAGCCAAACCCTAGGTGGCTACACCTTC. It yields the protein CASSQTLGGYTF.

The chain employs TRBV5-6 and TRBJ2-3, with D possibly TRBD1 on 6 matching bases. Trimming stripped 4 bases from V and 1 base from J, with 13 bases between. Germline CDR1 reads SGHDT; CDR2 reads YYEEEE. This CDR3 comprises 15 residues. The CDR3 loop reads CASSPRGIRTDTQYF. The CDR3 region has the DNA TGTGCCAGCAGCCCGAGGGGGATCCGCACAGATACGCAGTATTTT.

The chain couples TRBV7-8 to TRBJ1-1, with a tentative D call TRBD1 (6 bases). Trimming shortened V by 5 bases and J by 8 bases, and 12 bases separated the two germline ends. This CDR3 region has 12 residues. Germline V gene data show CDR1 as SGHVS and CDR2 as FQNEAQ. Here the CDR3 reads CASSQTGPEAFF. The CDR3 bases are TGTGCCAGCAGCCAAACAGGGCCGGAAGCTTTCTTT.

The table lists this clone with a few counts. The chain couples TRBV2 to TRBJ1-3; D gene ambiguous. Trimming cost V 6 bases and J 4 bases, with 13 bases left between them. CDR1 is SNHLY and CDR2 is FYNNEI in the germline V gene. The CDR3 loop spans 14 amino acids. The CDR3 protein is CASRDLEAGNTIYF. In DNA, the CDR3 is TGTGCCAGCAGGGACTTGGAGGCCGGAAACACCATATATTTT. Supplemented by reference TRBV2 and TRBJ1-3, the full variable domain reads EPEVTQTPSHQVTQMGQEVILRCVPISNHLYFYWYRQILGQKVEFLVSFYNNEISEKSEIFDDQFSVERPDGSNFTLKIRSTKLEDSAMYFCASRDLEAGNTIYFGEGSWLTVV.

The chain joins TRBV7-9 to TRBJ2-2; 8 nucleotides match TRBD2. In germline, CDR1 is SEHNR, CDR2 FQNEAQ (reference sequence). With 2 bases clipped from V and 5 bases from J, the junction kept 7 bases outside the gene matches. The CDR3 consists of 16 residues. CDR3 sequence: CASSLMSGGSTGELFF. CDR3 nucleotide sequence: TGTGCCAGCAGCTTAATGTCGGGAGGGTCGACCGGGGAGCTGTTTTTT.

The chain carries TRBV4-3 and TRBJ1-2; D possibly corresponds to TRBD1 (6 bases). Germline V gives CDR1 LGHNA, CDR2 YSLEER. Trimming removed 1 base from V and 7 bases from J, with 16 bases in between. The CDR3 has 15 residues. The CDR3 reads CASSQVSVQGGGYTF. The CDR3 coding sequence is TGCGCCAGCAGCCAAGTTTCCGTTCAAGGGGGTGGCTACACCTTC.